The rows below give T cell receptor beta chains drawn from one sample of a study of blood T cell repertoires in COVID-19. The repertoire was sequenced with immunoSEQ multiplex PCR; TCRdb's copy has only in-frame clones and lacks some. The data hold more than 200,000 clones, with 70% to 90% observed a single time. The material sequenced was peripheral blood. The receptors here all came from an elderly man with acute or convalescent COVID-19. Both conserved end residues are part of each CDR3. Fields, in order: D gene, clone size, V gene, J gene, CDR3 DNA, CDR3 protein. D genes are given only for firm matches. Clone size appears in some rows only: once, few, many, or a class for an expanded clone.

TRBD1	.	TRBV4-1	TRBJ1-2	TGCGCCAGCAGCCAATCCACAGGGGGCCATAATGGCTACACCTTC	CASSQSTGGHNGYTF
TRBD2	many	TRBV7-3	TRBJ2-3	TGTGCCAGCAGCCCTTGGCTAGCGGGAGTAGATGGGGATACGCAGTATTTT	CASSPWLAGVDGDTQYF
.	.	TRBV19	TRBJ1-5	TGTGCCAGTAGTATTGCACTTAATCAGCCCCAGCATTTT	CASSIALNQPQHF
.	.	TRBV9	TRBJ1-4	TGTGCCAGCAGCGTACAGGGCGCCGGGACTAATGAAAAACTGTTTTTT	CASSVQGAGTNEKLFF
.	.	TRBV5-1	TRBJ2-2	TGCGCCAGCAGCTTCCGTCAGGGTACCGGGGAGCTGTTTTTT	CASSFRQGTGELFF
.	.	TRBV28	TRBJ2-1	TGTGCCAGCAGTCCGGAGGCTCCCACTGGGGATCCGTTCTTC	CASSPEAPTGDPFF
TRBD1	.	TRBV7-2	TRBJ2-7	TGTGCCAGCAGCCAAGGCAGGGGGCTATATGACGAGCAGTACTTC	CASSQGRGLYDEQYF
TRBD1	.	TRBV5-1	TRBJ1-1	TGCGCCAGCAGCACCTGGACAGGGGACGAAGCTTTCTTT	CASSTWTGDEAFF
TRBD1	.	TRBV7-2	TRBJ1-2	TGTGCCAGCAGCTACACAGGGGGCCAAGGCTATGGCTACACCTTC	CASSYTGGQGYGYTF
TRBD1	.	TRBV29-1	TRBJ2-7	TGCAGCGTCGCTACAGGGGGACTCGAGCAGTACTTC	CSVATGGLEQYF
.	.	TRBV19	TRBJ1-5	TGTGCCAGTAGTATAGACAGACTCATGCGTAATCAGCCCCAGCATTTT	CASSIDRLMRNQPQHF
TRBD2	.	TRBV7-8	TRBJ2-1	TGTGCCAGCAGCTTATTCCCCGGGACTAGCGGCGCTCAAGGTTGGAATGAGCAGTTCTTC	CASSLFPGTSGAQGWNEQFF
.	.	TRBV28	TRBJ2-7	TGTGCCAGCAGTCCCCCGACTAGTTCCTACGAGCAGTACTTC	CASSPPTSSYEQYF
.	.	TRBV11-2	TRBJ2-4	TGTGCCAGCAGCCCAGGACTTGCTCTAGCCAAAAACATTCAGTACTTC	CASSPGLALAKNIQYF
.	once	TRBV4-1	TRBJ2-7	TGCGCCAGCAGCCAAGGGGGGCAGGGTGGCTACGAGCAGTACTTC	CASSQGGQGGYEQYF
TRBD2	.	TRBV11-2	TRBJ2-2	TGTGCCAGCAGCCGACTAGCGGGAGCCACCGGGGAGCTGTTTTTT	CASSRLAGATGELFF
.	.	TRBV7-9	TRBJ1-6	TGTGCCAGCAGCTTGGAGGGTGCTGGCTCACCCCTCCACTTT	CASSLEGAGSPLHF
.	.	TRBV5-8	TRBJ2-7	TGTGCCAGCAGCTTCCGCACACCTTACGAGCAGTACTTC	CASSFRTPYEQYF
.	once	TRBV6-5	TRBJ2-7	TGTGCCAGCAGTCCTCCGGACTTCTACGAGCAGTACTTC	CASSPPDFYEQYF
.	few	TRBV7-9	TRBJ1-6	TGTGCCAGCAGCTCTGAGACAGCGATGAATTCACCCCTCCACTTT	CASSSETAMNSPLHF
.	.	TRBV5-1	TRBJ1-5	TGCGCCAGCAGCCTCCAACAGGGTGGTCAGCCCCAGCATTTT	CASSLQQGGQPQHF
.	.	TRBV19	TRBJ2-7	TGTGCCAGTAGTATGGGAGCCTACGAGCAGTACTTC	CASSMGAYEQYF
.	.	TRBV3-1/TRBV3-2	TRBJ2-7	TGTGCCAGCAGCCAGCCCTCGGGCGAGCAGTACTTC	CASSQPSGEQYF
.	.	TRBV19	TRBJ1-3	TGTGTCGGAGCGACAGAGCGCGGACCCATATATTTT	CVGATERGPIYF
.	.	TRBV5-4	TRBJ1-6	TGTGCCAGCAGCTACTCAGGGAATTCGGATTCACCCCTCCACTTT	CASSYSGNSDSPLHF
.	.	TRBV6-5	TRBJ1-6	TGTGCCAGCAATGGAGTGAACTATAATTCACCCCTCCACTTT	CASNGVNYNSPLHF
TRBD1	.	TRBV7-9	TRBJ1-4	TGTGCCAGCAGCCTCACAGGGGGTGAAAAACTGTTTTTT	CASSLTGGEKLFF
.	.	TRBV7-7	TRBJ1-1	TGTGCCAGCAGCCCCTTCACGGGGAACACTGAAGCTTTCTTT	CASSPFTGNTEAFF
.	once	TRBV19	TRBJ2-7	TGTGCCAGTAGTATTATAACGGGAGTCTTCTACGAGCAGTACTTC	CASSIITGVFYEQYF
TRBD2	.	TRBV4-3	TRBJ2-2	TGCGCCAGCAGCCAAGACCGACTAGCGGGGAACACCGGGGAGCTGTTTTTT	CASSQDRLAGNTGELFF
.	.	TRBV27	TRBJ1-2	TGTGCCAGCAGTCTAGACCCCTCGGGGTGGACCTATGGCTACACCTTC	CASSLDPSGWTYGYTF
.	few	TRBV19	TRBJ2-1	TGTGCCAGTAGTCCACAGATAATCTCCTACAATGAGCAGTTCTTC	CASSPQIISYNEQFF
TRBD2	.	TRBV18	TRBJ2-7	TGTGCCAGCTCACCACTAGCGGGCGGGGATCGGGAGCAGTACTTC	CASSPLAGGDREQYF
.	.	TRBV19	TRBJ1-1	TGTGCCAGTAGTCCGCGGGCCAAAAACACTGAAGCTTTCTTT	CASSPRAKNTEAFF
.	few	TRBV5-1	TRBJ2-1	TGCGCCAGCAGCTTGGATTCAAACAGGAATGAGCAGTTCTTC	CASSLDSNRNEQFF
.	few	TRBV18	TRBJ1-6	TGTGCCAGCTCACCGGGACAAAACTCCTATAATTCACCCCTCCACTTT	CASSPGQNSYNSPLHF
TRBD1	once	TRBV28	TRBJ1-1	TGTGCCAGCAGTTCAGGGGACAGGGAAGTTACTGAAGCTTTCTTT	CASSSGDREVTEAFF
TRBD2	few	TRBV18	TRBJ2-2	TGTGCCAGCTCACCACTAGAGCGGGGGAACACCGGGGAGCTGTTTTTT	CASSPLERGNTGELFF
.	.	TRBV19	TRBJ2-1	TGTGCCAGTAGCCTGGAGGTCACACCCAGGGAGCAGTTCTTC	CASSLEVTPREQFF
TRBD2	few	TRBV3-1/TRBV3-2	TRBJ2-7	TGTGCCAGCAGCCAAGGACTAGCCGGCTCCTACGAGCAGTACTTC	CASSQGLAGSYEQYF
.	.	TRBV18	TRBJ2-1	TGTGCCAGCTCACCACAAGCGAGGGATGGAAATGAGCAGTTCTTC	CASSPQARDGNEQFF
.	.	TRBV12-3/TRBV12-4	TRBJ1-4	TGTGCCAGCAGGGGCAGACAGGAAAAACTGTTTTTT	CASRGRQEKLFF
.	.	TRBV5-4	TRBJ1-4	TGTGCCAGCAGCTTGTCCGGGACACCGGAGAGGCAGTTTTTT	CASSLSGTPERQFF
.	.	TRBV7-2	TRBJ1-2	TGTGCCAGCAGCTTAGAGGGGGTATCGGCTGGCTACACCTTC	CASSLEGVSAGYTF
.	.	TRBV18	TRBJ1-5	TGTGCCAGCTCCCCCGACAGAACTCAGCCCCAGCATTTT	CASSPDRTQPQHF
.	.	TRBV5-1	TRBJ2-1	TGCGCCAGCAGCTTAGGAGGAGTTAGCTCCTACAATGAGCAGTTCTTC	CASSLGGVSSYNEQFF
.	.	TRBV7-3	TRBJ2-3	TGTGCCAGCAGCTTAAGGGACTTTGATACGCAGTATTTT	CASSLRDFDTQYF
.	.	TRBV11-2	TRBJ2-7	TGTGCCAGCAGCTTAGCAGGCACTGCCTTCTACGAGCAGTACTTC	CASSLAGTAFYEQYF
.	.	TRBV7-2	TRBJ2-3	TGTGCCAGCAGGGGAGACCCGGGTGCCACAGATACGCAGTATTTT	CASRGDPGATDTQYF
.	.	TRBV5-1	TRBJ1-4	TGCGCCAGCAGCTTGTATACGGAGGGAGGGAAACTGTTTTTT	CASSLYTEGGKLFF
.	.	TRBV7-8	TRBJ1-5	TGTGCCAGCAGCCTTGGCGTCCGGAGTTATAGCAATCAGCCCCAGCATTTT	CASSLGVRSYSNQPQHF
TRBD2	.	TRBV9	TRBJ2-1	TGTGCCAGCAGCTTCGGGACTAGCGGGAGGGCCTACAATGAGCAGTTCTTC	CASSFGTSGRAYNEQFF
.	.	TRBV3-1/TRBV3-2	TRBJ1-2	TGTGCCAGCAGCCCCTCCTCCGAGGGTGGCTACACCTTC	CASSPSSEGGYTF
TRBD1	.	TRBV4-1	TRBJ2-7	TGCGCCAGCAGCCAAGATTCGGGACAGGGCTACGAGCAGTACTTC	CASSQDSGQGYEQYF
TRBD2	.	TRBV7-2	TRBJ2-1	TGTGCCACCGGGGTAGCGGGAGCCGTAAATGAGCAGTTCTTC	CATGVAGAVNEQFF
.	few	TRBV2	TRBJ2-7	TGTGCCAGCAGTGTCCCTAGCGAAACCTACGAGCAGTACTTC	CASSVPSETYEQYF
.	.	TRBV19	TRBJ2-3	TGTGCCAGTAGGGCAGGGGTTCCCACAGATACGCAGTATTTT	CASRAGVPTDTQYF
TRBD2	.	TRBV6-2/TRBV6-3	TRBJ2-5	TGTGCCAGCAGTTCCGGGACTAGCGGGAGTGGTCAAGAGACCCAGTACTTC	CASSSGTSGSGQETQYF
TRBD1	.	TRBV3-1/TRBV3-2	TRBJ2-5	TGTGCCAGCAGCCAAGGACAGGGGTGCAACTTC	CASSQGQGCNF
TRBD2	.	TRBV5-1	TRBJ2-7	TGCGCCAGCAGCTTGGCTCCGGGGGGTTTTTACGAGCAGTACTTC	CASSLAPGGFYEQYF